Given below is one T cell receptor beta chain in context. This clone was found once. Its antigen is unknown. No base qualities exist here, and no much larger clone lies one base off it. The source of the sample is a study of blood T cell repertoires in COVID-19 (dated by TCRdb to about 2020). At the level of the whole study: The collaborator samples originated in the United States, Italy and Spain and spanned the acute and convalescent phases of COVID-19. The prospective study material was composed of cDNA or gDNA derived from T cells, B-cell-depleted T cells, or PBMCs. Subjects who had been exposed to COVID-19, were actively infected with it, or had recovered from it provided the deeply sampled blood TCRbeta repertoires that made up the dataset. The repertoires were released in a freely available public database intended as a resource for research on the immune response to SARS-CoV-2. The samples were drawn from two sources: the first 160 participants of the ongoing ImmuneRACE study, and 1,000 to 1,500 subjects contributed by 6 global collaborators. The sample metadata nearly always contained a de-identified subject ID, COVID-19 status, age in years and sex. Where HLA class I and class II types were available, the types were taken from metadata supplied by the sample provider, not from assay-based typing.

Whole blood was collected in K2EDTA tubes by collaborating institutions according to the institutions' own protocols. Collaborator samples were shipped for TCRbeta analysis as frozen whole blood, isolated PBMCs, or DNA extracted from either sample type. In the germline V gene (reference sequence), CDR1 corresponds to SEHNR and CDR2 to FQNEAQ. The CDR3 sequence holds 16 residues, the cysteine and phenylalanine included. Solely the CDR3 DNA is kept, with 48 bases framed from the first base. V and J lose 5 bases and 1 base, and a span of 16 bases separates them. Points the paper makes about the study in general: The amount of clinical and demographic metadata varied by source and participant and was provided uncurated.

TCRbeta CDR3 regions were amplified from genomic DNA by means of the immunoSEQ Assay, a bias-controlled multiplex PCR. Processing in the source paper ran as follows. The number of nucleated cells in each sample was estimated from the amplification of reference gene primers within the assay. To quantify the absolute abundance of each unique TCRbeta CDR3 rearrangement, sequence reads were collapsed and filtered. For each sample, productive Simpson clonality was calculated by taking the square root of Simpson's diversity index across productive rearrangements. TCRdb took this table from immuneACCESS and kept in-frame rearrangements with V and J called. Such tables lack part of the clones; where checked against another copy, unresolved V genes explain under half of the gap, and the rest is unexplained. Clone size and V and J calls were adopted from that table, with D and trimming inferred from the DNA. The sample has 110,000 or so clones on record, 85% to 90% of them singletons. 3% to 4% of the sample belongs to the ten largest clones.

The rearranged segments are TRBV7-9 and TRBJ2-3, with TRBD1 tentatively as D gene (5 bases match). The sample was peripheral blood. The TCR comes from a man aged 55-75 years with acute or convalescent COVID-19. DNA sequence: TGTGCCAGCAGCGAAGACAGTTCTTCCCGCACAGATACGCAGTATTTT. Its protein is CASSEDSSSRTDTQYF.